Shown below are 23 T cell receptor beta chains from a single sample sequenced in a study of blood T cell repertoires in COVID-19. Data came from immunoSEQ multiplex PCR; TCRdb stores just in-frame clones and leaves some out. The sample holds around 310,000 clones, 85% to 90% seen once. Sequenced material: PBMCs or T cells enriched from blood (not recorded which). These receptors all come from a woman aged 25 to 39 who had recovered from COVID-19.

The genes are TRBV4-1 and TRBJ1-5, with a weak D call TRBD1 (6 bases). This CDR3 is built from 15 residues. Germline CDR1 is MGHRA and CDR2 is YSYEKL. V shed 0 bases and J shed 4 bases, with 10 bases lying between them. The CDR3 nucleotides read TGCGCCAGCAGCCAAGATAAAGGGGGTAATCAGCCCCAGCATTTT. Translation gives CASSQDKGGNQPQHF.

In DNA, the CDR3 is TGCGCCACAGAGGAGGGTACAAACACCGGGGAGCTGTTTTTT. It yields the protein CATEEGTNTGELFF. The chain carries TRBV10-2 and TRBJ2-2, with a possible D match to TRBD2 (6 bases). This CDR3 has 14 residues. V lost 10 bases and J lost 2, with 14 bases in between. Germline lookup yields CDR1 WSHSY and CDR2 SAAADI.

The genes are TRBV3-1 (or the pseudogene TRBV3-2) and TRBJ1-1; D call uncertain. Trimming left V 2 bases short and J 6 bases short, with 22 bases between. Germline V gives CDR1 LGHDT, CDR2 YNNKEL (reference sequence). The CDR3 has 17 residues. In DNA, the CDR3 is TGTGCCAGCAGCCAAACACGAAGAGTTGGGCTATCGCCTGAAGCTTTCTTT. As protein: CASSQTRRVGLSPEAFF.

The chain couples TRBV7-8 to TRBJ2-1, with 9 bases fitting TRBD2. V was clipped by 4 bases and J by 3 bases; unmatched bases: 7. Germline V gene lookup returns CDR1 SGHVS and CDR2 FQNEAQ. The CDR3 is 16 residues long. CDR3 coding DNA: TGTGCCAGCAGCTCCTTAGCGGGGGACTTCTACAATGAGCAGTTCTTC. Translated, it gives CASSSLAGDFYNEQFF.

The CDR3 DNA sequence: TGTGCCAGCAGCGTGGACAGGGGTTATTATAATTCACCCCTCCACTTT. It translates to CASSVDRGYYNSPLHF. The chain has TRBV11-1 and TRBJ1-6; 9 bases agree with TRBD1. The length of the CDR3 is 16 residues. Germline values: CDR1 SGHAT, CDR2 FQDESV (reference sequence). The ends lost 5 bases at V and 4 bases at J; junction bases unmatched: 6.

The chain employs TRBV29-1 and TRBJ2-3; D is unresolved. The V gene's germline CDR1 is SQVTM and CDR2 ANQGSEA. Trimming cost V 4 bases and J 0 bases, with 8 bases left between them. CDR3 size: 13 residues. CDR3 residues: CSVARTSTDTQYF. In nucleotides, the CDR3 is TGCAGCGTTGCTCGCACTAGCACAGATACGCAGTATTTT.

The genes are TRBV7-2 and TRBJ2-5; tentative D call: TRBD2 (5 bases). The germline V gene encodes CDR1 SGHTA and CDR2 FQGNSA. V shed 3 bases and J shed 3 bases, with 8 bases lying between them. This CDR3 is built from 13 residues. The CDR3 coding sequence is TGTGCCAGCAGCTTTATGCGGGAAGAGACCCAGTACTTC. Translating it yields CASSFMREETQYF.

The chain uses TRBV4-2 and TRBJ2-1, with 15 bases matching TRBD2. V shed 2 bases, J shed 5 bases, and the junction held 7 bases outside the gene matches. Per germline, CDR1 LGHNA and CDR2 YNFKEQ. The CDR3 runs to 18 residues. For the CDR3, the DNA is TGTGCCAGCAGCCAAAACGGACTAGCGGGAGGGAACGACAATGAGCAGTTCTTC. Translated, it gives CASSQNGLAGGNDNEQFF.

The chain uses TRBV28 and TRBJ1-5; 7 bases line up with TRBD1. Per germline, CDR1 MDHEN and CDR2 SYDVKM. The CDR3 is made up of 15 amino acids. V lost 4 bases, J lost 5 bases, and 8 bases stayed unmatched. CDR3 in amino acids: CASSSLRQGDQPQHF. The CDR3 DNA follows: TGTGCCAGCAGTTCACTACGACAGGGCGATCAGCCCCAGCATTTT. The variable domain in full, completed from reference TRBV28 and TRBJ1-5, reads DVKVTQSSRYLVKRTGEKVFLECVQDMDHENMFWYRQDPGLGLRLIYFSYDVKMKEKGDIPEGYSVSREKKERFSLILESASTNQTSMYLCASSSLRQGDQPQHFGDGTRLSIL.

The chain is built from TRBV30 and TRBJ1-1; perhaps TRBD1 as D (5 bases). V lost 3 bases and J 0 bases, leaving 17 bases between the germline ends. The CDR3 loop spans 16 amino acids. Germline CDR1 is GTSNPN and CDR2 is SVGIG (reference sequence). The CDR3, as DNA: TGTGCCTGGAGCCCTAACGGTGGGGGGATGAACACTGAAGCTTTCTTT. Protein sequence: CAWSPNGGGMNTEAFF.

This clone was detected many times. The chain joins TRBV9 to TRBJ1-3; D gene unclear. The ends were cut back, 0 bases at V and 3 bases at J, with 10 bases in the middle. CDR1 is SGDLS and CDR2 is YYNGEE in the germline V gene. This CDR3 has 15 residues. DNA of the CDR3: TGTGCCAGCAGCGTAGGCGGGGTTGGTGGAAACACCATATATTTT. Translated: CASSVGGVGGNTIYF.

The chain couples TRBV27 to TRBJ2-7; a weak D match, TRBD1 (6 bases). The V end lost 2 bases, the J end lost 3 bases, and 11 bases lay between the germline ends. Per germline, CDR1 MNHEY and CDR2 SMNVEV (reference sequence). The CDR3 sequence is 14 residues long. CDR3 sequence: CASSLRVRGYEQYF. CDR3 DNA sequence: TGTGCCAGCAGTTTAAGGGTCAGGGGCTACGAGCAGTACTTC.

The CDR3 DNA reads TGCGCCAGCAGCATACAGGAACCTTCAGATACGCAGTATTTT. This codes for CASSIQEPSDTQYF. The gene calls are TRBV5-1 and TRBJ2-3; possibly TRBD1 for D (5 bases). Germline V CDR1 and CDR2: SGHRS, YFSETQ. Deletions cut 4 bases from V and 4 bases from J, with 13 bases between. CDR3 length: 14 amino acids. The full variable domain, with the rest looked up from reference TRBV5-1 and TRBJ2-3, is KAGVTQTPRYLIKTRGQQVTLSCSPISGHRSVSWYQQTPGQGLQFLFEYFSETQRNKGNFPGRFSGRQFSNSRSEMNVSTLELGDSALYLCASSIQEPSDTQYFGPGTRLTVL.

V usage is TRBV24-1 and J usage is TRBJ2-2; no reliable D call. V lost 7 bases, J lost 4 bases, and 6 bases lay in between. Germline loops: CDR1 KGHDR, CDR2 SFDVKD. The CDR3 is 12 residues long. As DNA, the CDR3 is TGTGCCACCAGAGAGTCCACCGGGGAGCTGTTTTTT. Translated: CATRESTGELFF.

V and J are TRBV24-1 and TRBJ2-1; D perhaps matches TRBD1 (5 bases). The CDR3 has 16 residues. The germline V gene encodes CDR1 KGHDR and CDR2 SFDVKD. The V gene lost 1 base and the J gene lost 3 bases, with 12 bases spanning the gap. CDR3 sequence (DNA): TGTGCCACCAGTGATTTTCAGGGATCCCACTACAATGAGCAGTTCTTC. It translates to CATSDFQGSHYNEQFF.

V gene TRBV6-5 combines with J gene TRBJ2-7, with a possible D match to TRBD2 (6 bases). V lost 6 bases and J 3 bases, leaving 9 bases between the germline ends. This CDR3 has 12 amino acids. Germline-derived CDR1 and CDR2 are MNHEY and SVGAGI. CDR3 amino acids: CASRSGGYEQYF. The CDR3 DNA sequence: TGTGCCAGCAGATCCGGGGGCTACGAGCAGTACTTC.

The rearrangement links TRBV10-3 to TRBJ1-1, with TRBD1 matching 7 bases. The CDR3 extends over 13 amino acids. V lost 3 bases and J lost 8; bases outside the gene matches: 6. Germline assignment: CDR1 ENHRY and CDR2 SYGVKD. The CDR3 loop is CAISEQGRGEAFF. The CDR3 coding sequence is TGTGCCATCAGTGAACAGGGGCGCGGGGAAGCTTTCTTT.

The genes are TRBV4-2 and TRBJ1-1, with D possibly being TRBD1 (6 bases). The germline V and J ends were trimmed by 4 bases and 5 bases, with 14 bases remaining between them. Germline V CDR1 and CDR2: LGHNA, YNFKEQ. This CDR3 has 14 amino acids. The CDR3 reads CASSREGGRTEAFF. For the CDR3, the DNA is TGTGCCAGCAGCCGTGAAGGGGGAAGGACTGAAGCTTTCTTT.

V usage is TRBV29-1 and J usage is TRBJ2-1; perhaps TRBD2 as D (5 bases). The CDR3 extends over 12 amino acids. Trimming removed 3 bases at V and 9 bases at J, with 12 bases between. Germline CDR1 is SQVTM and CDR2 is ANQGSEA. The CDR3: CSVDLRAGEQFF. In DNA form, the CDR3 reads TGCAGCGTTGACTTAAGGGCGGGTGAGCAGTTCTTC.

The chain recombines TRBV7-3 with TRBJ2-3; 7 bases fit TRBD1. The CDR3 length is 14 residues. V lost 8 bases to trimming and J lost 3 bases; unmatched junction nucleotides: 8. Germline V CDR1 and CDR2: SGHTA, FQGTGA. The CDR3 nucleotides are TGTGCCAGCTGGTCGGGGACAGCAACAGATACGCAGTATTTT. As protein: CASWSGTATDTQYF.

J is TRBJ2-7 and V is TRBV7-9; 11 bases are a match to TRBD2. The J segment lost 1 base and the V segment lost 5 bases, leaving 16 bases of the junction unmatched. This CDR3 contains 19 residues. Germline assignment: CDR1 SEHNR and CDR2 FQNEAQ (reference sequence). This CDR3 reads CASSTHSSVAGGYSYEQYF. The DNA for the CDR3 is TGTGCCAGCAGCACCCACTCGAGCGTAGCGGGAGGGTATTCCTACGAGCAGTACTTC.

The V and J genes are TRBV28 and TRBJ1-1; D may be TRBD1 (5 bases). Trimming removed 8 bases from V and 3 bases from J, with 10 bases in between. Germline assignment: CDR1 MDHEN and CDR2 SYDVKM. This CDR3 has 12 residues. The CDR3 DNA sequence: TGTGCCAGCGGGGGGAGATACACTGAAGCTTTCTTT. It is translated as CASGGRYTEAFF.

This clone appeared a single time. The chain has TRBV18 and TRBJ2-1, with D perhaps TRBD2 (6 bases). This CDR3 region has 13 residues. Germline V gene data show CDR1 as KGHSH and CDR2 as LQKENI. V shed 3 bases and J shed 6 bases, with 9 bases lying between them. The CDR3: CASSPGGTNEQFF. In DNA, the CDR3 is TGTGCCAGCTCACCTGGCGGGACCAATGAGCAGTTCTTC.